The present TCR beta chain was sequenced within a study of cytomegalovirus exposure and HLA in healthy donors. Study results and limitations: When analyzed later, a missense DCLRE1C variant was found to be linked to TCR beta V- and J-gene trimming. Most of the CMV-associated TCR beta chains (in a later analysis) appeared to be HLA-restricted. DRB1 had the most TCR associations and HLA-C the fewest, a later analysis found, with rates varying by HLA locus.

60 Vbeta and 13 Jbeta primers were used in PCR. The method was immunoSEQ multiplex PCR; TCRdb's version includes in-frame clones alone and lacks a portion of them. Among under 150,000 clones listed, 82% were seen once. All donors participated as healthy donors of bone marrow. Germline V CDR1 and CDR2: SGHVS, FQNEAQ. V lost 7 bases, J lost 1 base, and 10 bases lay in between. The CDR3 covers 14 residues. Of note for this clone: What it binds is not known.

This receptor was obtained from a boy aged 10-17 years in good health and CMV-seronegative. The source material was PBMCs. The rearrangement links TRBV7-8 to TRBJ1-4; D uncertain. This CDR3 is CASTFSRTNEKLFF. The CDR3 region has the DNA TGTGCCAGCACCTTTAGTAGAACTAATGAAAAACTGTTTTTT.